The source of this TCR beta chain is a study of blood T cell repertoires in COVID-19 (dated by TCRdb to about 2020). At the level of the whole study: The collaborator samples originated in the United States, Italy and Spain and spanned the acute and convalescent phases of COVID-19. The material from the prospective study consisted of cDNA or gDNA derived from T cells, B-cell-depleted T cells, or PBMCs. The dataset comprised deeply sampled blood TCRbeta repertoires from subjects exposed to, actively infected with, or recovered from COVID-19. The repertoires were released in a freely available public database intended as a resource for research on the immune response to SARS-CoV-2. The samples were drawn from the first 160 participants of the ongoing ImmuneRACE study and from some 1,300 subjects provided by 6 global collaborators. The sample metadata nearly always contained a de-identified subject ID, COVID-19 status, age in years and sex. HLA class I and class II types, where available, came from metadata supplied by the sample provider rather than from assay-based typing.

Broad study findings and their caveats: How much clinical and demographic metadata was included differed by source and by participant, and the metadata was provided uncurated.

V loses 8 bases at its end and J loses 4 bases; junction bases beyond the gene matches: 9. The CDR3 spans 14 residues, from the cysteine through the phenylalanine. This entry keeps only the CDR3 DNA: 42 bases, framed from base 1. The germline V gene sets CDR1 to MNHEY and CDR2 to SVGAGI. TCRbeta CDR3 regions were amplified from genomic DNA by means of the immunoSEQ Assay, a bias-controlled multiplex PCR. Per the authors' processing: Within the assay, amplification of reference gene primers was used to estimate how many nucleated cells each sample contained. To quantify the absolute abundance of each unique TCRbeta CDR3 rearrangement, sequence reads were collapsed and filtered. Productive Simpson clonality was computed per sample as the square root of Simpson's diversity index over productive rearrangements. The clones in this table, taken by TCRdb from immuneACCESS, are in-frame only. Not every clone is retained; where verified, under half of the shortfall comes from an unresolved V gene, and the cause of the rest is unknown. Clonal size and the V and J genes are those of that table, whereas D and trimming came from the DNA. The sample records some 150,000 clones, around nine tenths of which are singletons. Clones ranked in the top ten supply 2.3% of the sample.

Of note for this clone: The antigen it recognizes is unknown. No base quality information exists; no much larger clone differs at one position.

Whole blood was collected in K2EDTA tubes by collaborating institutions according to the institutions' own protocols. Collaborator samples were shipped for TCRbeta analysis as frozen whole blood, isolated PBMCs, or DNA extracted from either sample type. The chain couples TRBV6-5 to TRBJ1-1; the junction holds 8 bases that match TRBD1. Sequencing was done on a sample of peripheral blood. The TCR originated in a human donor in a cohort sampled during active COVID-19. The nucleotide sequence is given as TGTGCCAGCGCCAGGACAGGGTTAGGCACTGAAGCTTTCTTT. Protein translation: CASARTGLGTEAFF.